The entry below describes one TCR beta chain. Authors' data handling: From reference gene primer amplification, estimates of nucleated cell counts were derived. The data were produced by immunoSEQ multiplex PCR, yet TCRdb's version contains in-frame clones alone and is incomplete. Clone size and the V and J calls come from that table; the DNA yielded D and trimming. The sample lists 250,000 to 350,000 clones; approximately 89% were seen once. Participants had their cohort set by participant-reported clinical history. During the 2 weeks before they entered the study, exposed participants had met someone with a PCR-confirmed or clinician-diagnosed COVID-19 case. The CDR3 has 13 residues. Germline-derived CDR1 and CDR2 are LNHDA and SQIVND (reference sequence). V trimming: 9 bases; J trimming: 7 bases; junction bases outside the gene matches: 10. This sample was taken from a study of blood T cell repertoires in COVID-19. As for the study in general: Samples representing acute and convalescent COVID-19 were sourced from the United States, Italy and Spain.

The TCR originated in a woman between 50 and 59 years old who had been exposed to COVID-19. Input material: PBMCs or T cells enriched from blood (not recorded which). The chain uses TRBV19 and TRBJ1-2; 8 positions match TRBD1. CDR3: CASTRQGATGYTF. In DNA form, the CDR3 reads TGTGCCAGCACCAGGCAGGGGGCGACTGGCTACACCTTC. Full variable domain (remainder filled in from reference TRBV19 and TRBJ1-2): DGGITQSPKYLFRKEGQNVTLSCEQNLNHDAMYWYRQDPGQGLRLIYYSQIVNDFQKGDIAEGYSVSREKKESFPLTVTSAQKNPTAFYLCASTRQGATGYTFGSGTRLTVV.